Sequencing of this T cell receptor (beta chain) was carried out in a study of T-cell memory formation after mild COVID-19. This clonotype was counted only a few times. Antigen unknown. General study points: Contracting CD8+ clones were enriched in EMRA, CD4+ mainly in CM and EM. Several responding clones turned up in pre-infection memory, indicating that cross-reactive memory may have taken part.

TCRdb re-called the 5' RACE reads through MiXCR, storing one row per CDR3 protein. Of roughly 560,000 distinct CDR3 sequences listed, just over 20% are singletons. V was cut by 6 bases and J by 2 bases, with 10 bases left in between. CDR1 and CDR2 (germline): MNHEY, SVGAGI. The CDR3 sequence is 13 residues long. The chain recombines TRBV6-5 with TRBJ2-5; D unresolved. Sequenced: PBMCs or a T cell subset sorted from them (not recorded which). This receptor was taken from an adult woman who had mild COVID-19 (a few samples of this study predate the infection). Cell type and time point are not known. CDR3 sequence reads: CASSKWDQETQYF. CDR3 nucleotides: TGTGCCAGCAGCAAGTGGGATCAAGAGACCCAGTACTTC.